This T cell receptor beta chain is drawn from a study of shared clonotypes between healthy human individuals. The table came from immunoSEQ multiplex PCR; TCRdb's copy has only in-frame clones and leaves some out. The table records some 2,000,000 clones, over 85% of them present only once. Points on this clone: Its antigen is undetermined.

Study-wide findings and caveats: What naive subsets generally showed was a larger estimated richness than memory subsets showed. Sorted-subset sequencing was shown by rarefaction to be incomplete despite large depth.

The split of CD4+ cells yielded CD45RA+ naive and CD45RA-negative memory subsets. The sequencing input was naive CD4+ T cells sorted from blood. Noted subset: CD45RA+ positively selected. This TCR was sampled from a man aged 18 to 35 in good health.

The CDR3 reads CASSLGQAPNEQFF. For the CDR3, the DNA is TGTGCCAGCAGCTTGGGACAGGCTCCCAATGAGCAGTTCTTC. The V and J genes are TRBV7-3 and TRBJ2-1; 8 bases align to TRBD1. Unmatched junction bases numbered 4, after V lost 3 bases and J lost 6 bases. From germline, CDR1 is SGHTA and CDR2 FQGTGA. The CDR3 is made up of 14 amino acids.